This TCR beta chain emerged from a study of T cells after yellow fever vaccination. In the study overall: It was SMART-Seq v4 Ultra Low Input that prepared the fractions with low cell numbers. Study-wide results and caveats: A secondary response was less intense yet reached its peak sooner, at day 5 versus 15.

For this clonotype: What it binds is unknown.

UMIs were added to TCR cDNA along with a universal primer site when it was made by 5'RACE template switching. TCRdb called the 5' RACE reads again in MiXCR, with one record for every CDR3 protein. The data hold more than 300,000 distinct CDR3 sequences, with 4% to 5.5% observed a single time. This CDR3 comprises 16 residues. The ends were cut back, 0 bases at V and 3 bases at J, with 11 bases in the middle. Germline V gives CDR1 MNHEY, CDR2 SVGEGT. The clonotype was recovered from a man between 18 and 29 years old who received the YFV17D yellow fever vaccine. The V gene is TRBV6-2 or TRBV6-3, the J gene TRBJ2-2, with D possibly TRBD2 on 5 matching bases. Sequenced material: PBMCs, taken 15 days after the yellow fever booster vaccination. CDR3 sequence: CASSYSQDSYTGELFF. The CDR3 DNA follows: TGTGCCAGCAGTTACTCCCAGGACTCTTACACCGGGGAGCTGTTTTTT.